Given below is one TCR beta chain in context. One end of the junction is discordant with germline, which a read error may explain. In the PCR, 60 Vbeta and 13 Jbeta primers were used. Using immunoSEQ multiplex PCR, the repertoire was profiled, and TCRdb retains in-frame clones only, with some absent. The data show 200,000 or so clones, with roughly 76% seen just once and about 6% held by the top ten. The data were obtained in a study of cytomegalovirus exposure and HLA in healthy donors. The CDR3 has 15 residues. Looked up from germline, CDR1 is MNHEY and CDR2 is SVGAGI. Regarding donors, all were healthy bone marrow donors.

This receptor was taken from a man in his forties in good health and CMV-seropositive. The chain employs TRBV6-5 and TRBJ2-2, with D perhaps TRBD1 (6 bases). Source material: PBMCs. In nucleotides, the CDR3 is TGTGCCGGAGGACCCACAGGGTCGAATACCGGGGAGCTGTTTTTT. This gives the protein CAGGPTGSNTGELFF.